Listed here are 16 T cell receptor beta chains from one sample, sequenced in a study of blood T cell repertoires in COVID-19. The method was immunoSEQ multiplex PCR; TCRdb's version includes in-frame clones alone and lacks a portion of them. Among a few hundred thousand clones listed, around 90% were seen once. Sequenced input: peripheral blood. These receptors were collected from a woman aged 40 to 50 who had recovered from COVID-19.

This clone occurred a few times. V usage is TRBV2 and J usage is TRBJ2-7, with D possibly matching TRBD1 (5 bases). Per the germline V gene, CDR1 is SNHLY and CDR2 is FYNNEI. The CDR3 covers 15 residues. The V and J ends lost 6 bases and 1 base respectively, with 16 bases between them. The CDR3 protein is CASREFTAGSYEQYF. CDR3 coding DNA: TGTGCCAGCAGGGAGTTTACGGCAGGGTCCTACGAGCAGTACTTC.

CDR3 region: CASSLSGNNEQFF. The CDR3 nucleotides read TGTGCCAGCAGCTTAAGCGGAAACAATGAGCAGTTCTTC. The V call is TRBV7-2, the J call TRBJ2-1; D might be TRBD2 (5 bases). CDR3 length: 13 residues. In germline, CDR1 is SGHTA, CDR2 FQGNSA. Deletions cut 2 bases from V and 5 bases from J, with 7 bases between.

This chain connects TRBV12-3 or TRBV12-4 to TRBJ1-1; tentative D call: TRBD1 (5 bases). The CDR3 totals 13 residues. The V and J ends lost 3 bases and 8 bases respectively, with 13 bases between them. Written as DNA, the CDR3 is TGTGCCAGCAGTTTCGGGGGGGTTGGGGAAGCTTTCTTT. Translating gives CASSFGGVGEAFF.

J is TRBJ2-4 and V is TRBV9, with TRBD2 matching 9 bases. The CDR3 covers 16 residues. The J segment lost 9 bases and the V segment lost 4 bases, leaving 14 bases of the junction unmatched. Germline V gives CDR1 SGDLS, CDR2 YYNGEE. CDR3 in DNA: TGTGCCAGCAGCCCTGCCTGGCGGGAGGGCCGGAGCATTCAGTACTTC. As protein: CASSPAWREGRSIQYF.

The chain carries TRBV2 and TRBJ2-5, with 11 bases matching TRBD2. This CDR3 region has 16 residues. The germline V gene encodes CDR1 SNHLY and CDR2 FYNNEI. Trimming removed 6 bases from V and 5 bases from J; junction bases left unmatched: 11. CDR3 in DNA: TGTGCCAGCAGACCCGGGGTAGCGGGAGGGCTTGAGACCCAGTACTTC. Residues: CASRPGVAGGLETQYF.

V gene TRBV5-1 combines with J gene TRBJ2-2, with TRBD1 as a possible D gene (6 bases). The germline V gene encodes CDR1 SGHRS and CDR2 YFSETQ. Trimming stripped 0 bases from V and 0 bases from J, with 6 bases between. This CDR3 contains 15 residues. The CDR3 DNA reads as TGCGCCAGCAGCTTGGAGGGGGCGAACACCGGGGAGCTGTTTTTT. Protein: CASSLEGANTGELFF.

The chain has TRBV30 and TRBJ2-1; tentatively, D is TRBD1 (5 bases). Germline V gene lookup returns CDR1 GTSNPN and CDR2 SVGIG (reference sequence). The V gene lost 0 bases and the J gene lost 4 bases, with 13 bases spanning the gap. The CDR3 covers 15 residues. The DNA of the CDR3 is TGTGCCTGGAGTGTAGGGGCCAGATCATACAATGAGCAGTTCTTC. Its protein product is CAWSVGARSYNEQFF.

V gene TRBV10-3 combines with J gene TRBJ1-3; 10 bases align to TRBD1. Germline-derived CDR1 and CDR2 are ENHRY and SYGVKD. The CDR3 sequence is 15 residues long. Trimming at V came to 8 bases and at J to 2 bases, leaving 6 bases not matched to a gene. The CDR3 sequence: CAIDSTGGTGNTIYF. The CDR3 DNA reads as TGTGCCATCGATTCGACAGGGGGCACTGGAAACACCATATATTTT.

This chain joins TRBV7-8 and TRBJ1-5, with D tentatively TRBD1 (6 bases). This CDR3 has 13 amino acids. The V end lost 5 bases, the J end lost 4 bases, and 9 bases lay between the germline ends. Germline values: CDR1 SGHVS, CDR2 FQNEAQ. The CDR3 loop reads CASSPTGNQPQHF. The CDR3 nucleotides are TGTGCCAGCAGCCCAACAGGGAATCAGCCCCAGCATTTT.

The chain links TRBV5-1 to TRBJ2-7; tentatively, D is TRBD2 (5 bases). This CDR3 spans 14 amino acids. The V end lost 4 bases, the J end lost 0 bases, and 11 bases lay between the germline ends. The germline V gene has CDR1 SGHRS and CDR2 YFSETQ. The CDR3 DNA reads as TGCGCCAGCAGCAGTCGGGAATTCTCCTACGAGCAGTACTTC. Amino acid sequence: CASSSREFSYEQYF.

The rearrangement joins TRBV7-9 to TRBJ1-3, with D unresolved. Germline assignment: CDR1 SEHNR and CDR2 FQNEAQ (reference sequence). V gave up 2 bases and J gave up 0 bases, with 8 bases separating them. The CDR3 consists of 15 residues. The CDR3 protein is CASSLISYSGNTIYF. The CDR3 region has the DNA TGTGCCAGCAGCTTAATCAGTTACTCTGGAAACACCATATATTTT.

CDR3 coding DNA: TGTGCCAGCAGCCCGCTGGGACAACCAAGATTGCGATACGAGCAGTACTTC. It codes for CASSPLGQPRLRYEQYF. This chain links TRBV7-8 with TRBJ2-7, with TRBD1 as a possible D gene (6 bases). Germline V gives CDR1 SGHVS, CDR2 FQNEAQ. The CDR3 is 17 residues long. Trimming removed 5 bases at V and 4 bases at J, with 24 bases between. The full variable domain, its missing parts supplied by reference TRBV7-8 and TRBJ2-7, is GAGVSQSPRYKVAKRGQDVALRCDPISGHVSLFWYQQALGQGPEFLTYFQNEAQLDKSGLPSDRFFAERPEGSVSTLKIQRTQQEDSAVYLCASSPLGQPRLRYEQYFGPGTRLTVT.

V and J are TRBV25-1 and TRBJ2-7; tentative D call: TRBD1 (5 bases). This CDR3 has 15 residues. The germline V gene has CDR1 MGHDK and CDR2 SYGVNS. Trimming left V 5 bases short and J 7 bases short, with 21 bases between. The DNA of the CDR3 is TGTGCCAGCAGTCCACGGCATGTAGGGGCGAGGGAGCAGTACTTC. This translates into CASSPRHVGAREQYF.

The chain recombines TRBV3-1 (or the pseudogene TRBV3-2) with TRBJ2-1; 9 nucleotides agree with TRBD2. Trimming at V came to 3 bases and at J to 5 bases, leaving 2 bases not matched to a gene. CDR1 LGHDT and CDR2 YNNKEL come from the germline V gene (reference sequence). CDR3 length equals 14 residues. The CDR3 coding sequence is TGTGCCAGCAGCCACGGGACTAGCAACAATGAGCAGTTCTTC. It yields the protein CASSHGTSNNEQFF.

This clone was counted a few times. The junction departs from the called germline gene at one end, perhaps through a read error. V is TRBV6-1 and J is TRBJ1-3; 8 nucleotides line up with TRBD1. Germline CDR1 reads MNHNS; CDR2 reads SASEGT. CDR3 length equals 17 residues. The CDR3 loop is CASSERTGIISGNTIYF. DNA for the CDR3: TGTGCCAGCAGTGAAAGGACAGGGATTATCTCTGGCAACACCATATATTTT.

This clone has a single count. The chain recombines TRBV6-6 with TRBJ2-1; TRBD2 agrees at 9 bases. This CDR3 contains 16 residues. CDR1 is MNHNY and CDR2 is SVGAGI in the germline V gene (reference sequence). Trimming cost V 6 bases and J 4 bases; bases outside gene matches: 10. The CDR3 loop is CASRERIAGAYNEQFF. The CDR3 DNA reads as TGTGCCAGCAGGGAACGAATAGCGGGGGCGTACAATGAGCAGTTCTTC.